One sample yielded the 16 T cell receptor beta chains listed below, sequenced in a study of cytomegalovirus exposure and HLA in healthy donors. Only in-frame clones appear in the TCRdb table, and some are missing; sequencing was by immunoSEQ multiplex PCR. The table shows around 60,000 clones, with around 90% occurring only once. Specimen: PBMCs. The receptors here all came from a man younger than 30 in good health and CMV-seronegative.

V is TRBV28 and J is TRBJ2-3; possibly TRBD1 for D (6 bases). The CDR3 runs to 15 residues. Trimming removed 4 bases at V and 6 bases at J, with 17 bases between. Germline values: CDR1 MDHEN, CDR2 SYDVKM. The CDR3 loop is CASSSTGMRGDTQYF. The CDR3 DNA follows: TGTGCCAGCAGTTCGACCGGGATGAGGGGGGATACGCAGTATTTT.

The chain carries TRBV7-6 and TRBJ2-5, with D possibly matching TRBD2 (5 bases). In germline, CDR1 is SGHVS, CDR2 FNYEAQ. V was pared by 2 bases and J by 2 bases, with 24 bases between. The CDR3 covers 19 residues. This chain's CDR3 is CASSLSIRPAGLLQETQYF. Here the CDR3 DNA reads TGTGCCAGCAGCTTAAGTATCCGCCCCGCCGGACTTCTTCAAGAGACCCAGTACTTC.

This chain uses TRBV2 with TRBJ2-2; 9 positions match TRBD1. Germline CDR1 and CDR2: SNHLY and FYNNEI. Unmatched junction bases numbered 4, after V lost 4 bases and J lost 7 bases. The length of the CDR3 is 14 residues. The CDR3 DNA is TGTGCCAGCAGTGGGACAGGGGTGTTCGGGGAGCTGTTTTTT. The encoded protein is CASSGTGVFGELFF.

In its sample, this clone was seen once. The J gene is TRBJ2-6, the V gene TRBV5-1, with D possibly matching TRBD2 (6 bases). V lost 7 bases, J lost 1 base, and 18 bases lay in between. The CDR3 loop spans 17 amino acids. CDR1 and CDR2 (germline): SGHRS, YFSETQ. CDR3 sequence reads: CASYVGGSQSGANVLTF. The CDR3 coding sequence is TGCGCCAGCTACGTCGGAGGGAGTCAATCTGGGGCCAACGTCCTGACTTTC.

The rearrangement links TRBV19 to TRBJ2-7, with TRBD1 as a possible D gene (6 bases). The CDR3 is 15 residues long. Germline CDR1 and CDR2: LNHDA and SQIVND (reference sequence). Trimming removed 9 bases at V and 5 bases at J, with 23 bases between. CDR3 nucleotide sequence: TGTGCCAGCAGCCCCCAACAGGGAAGAAAGAACGAGCAGTACTTC. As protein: CASSPQQGRKNEQYF. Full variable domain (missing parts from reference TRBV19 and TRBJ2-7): DGGITQSPKYLFRKEGQNVTLSCEQNLNHDAMYWYRQDPGQGLRLIYYSQIVNDFQKGDIAEGYSVSREKKESFPLTVTSAQKNPTAFYLCASSPQQGRKNEQYFGPGTRLTVT.

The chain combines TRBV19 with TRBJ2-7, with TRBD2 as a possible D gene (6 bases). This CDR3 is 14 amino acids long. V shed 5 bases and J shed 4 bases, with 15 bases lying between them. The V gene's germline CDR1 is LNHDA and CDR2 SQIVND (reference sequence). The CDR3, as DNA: TGTGCCAGTAGTCCCAGCGGGTGGAGGTACGAGCAGTACTTC. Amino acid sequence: CASSPSGWRYEQYF.

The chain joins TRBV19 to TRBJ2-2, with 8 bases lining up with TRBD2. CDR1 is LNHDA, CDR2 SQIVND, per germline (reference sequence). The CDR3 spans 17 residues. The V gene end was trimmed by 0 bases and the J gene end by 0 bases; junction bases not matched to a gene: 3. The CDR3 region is CASSIEGRGANTGELFF. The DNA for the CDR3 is TGTGCCAGTAGTATAGAGGGGCGGGGGGCGAACACCGGGGAGCTGTTTTTT. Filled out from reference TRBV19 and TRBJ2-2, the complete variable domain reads DGGITQSPKYLFRKEGQNVTLSCEQNLNHDAMYWYRQDPGQGLRLIYYSQIVNDFQKGDIAEGYSVSREKKESFPLTVTSAQKNPTAFYLCASSIEGRGANTGELFFGEGSRLTVL.

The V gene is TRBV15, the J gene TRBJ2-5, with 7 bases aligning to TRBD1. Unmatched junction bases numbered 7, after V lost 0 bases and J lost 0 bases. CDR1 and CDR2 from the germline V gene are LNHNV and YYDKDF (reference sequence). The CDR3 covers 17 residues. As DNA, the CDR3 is TGTGCCACCAGCAGAGATTCGACAGGGTCGTACCAAGAGACCCAGTACTTC. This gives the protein CATSRDSTGSYQETQYF.

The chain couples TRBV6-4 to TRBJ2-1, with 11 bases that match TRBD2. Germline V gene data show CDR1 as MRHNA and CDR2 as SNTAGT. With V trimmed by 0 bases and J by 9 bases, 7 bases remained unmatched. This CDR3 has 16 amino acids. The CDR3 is CASSDSLLAGVGEQFF. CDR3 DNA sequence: TGTGCCAGCAGTGACTCTTTACTAGCGGGAGTGGGTGAGCAGTTCTTC.

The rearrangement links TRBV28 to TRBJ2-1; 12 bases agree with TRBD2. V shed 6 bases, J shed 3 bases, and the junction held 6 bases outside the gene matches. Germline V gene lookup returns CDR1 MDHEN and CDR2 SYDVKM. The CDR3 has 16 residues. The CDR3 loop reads CASSDGLAGFYNEQFF. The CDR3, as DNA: TGTGCCAGCAGCGACGGACTAGCGGGATTCTACAATGAGCAGTTCTTC.

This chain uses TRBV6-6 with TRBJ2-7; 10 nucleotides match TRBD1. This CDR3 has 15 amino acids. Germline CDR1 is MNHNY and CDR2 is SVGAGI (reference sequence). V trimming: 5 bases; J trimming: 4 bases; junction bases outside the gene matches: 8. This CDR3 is CASSAPDRGLYEQYF. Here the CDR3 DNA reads TGTGCCAGCAGTGCTCCTGACAGGGGGCTATACGAGCAGTACTTC.

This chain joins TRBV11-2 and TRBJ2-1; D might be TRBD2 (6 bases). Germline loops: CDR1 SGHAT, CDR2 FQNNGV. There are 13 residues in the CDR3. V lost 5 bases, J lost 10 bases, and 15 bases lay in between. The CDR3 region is CASSHEDAGEQFF. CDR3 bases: TGTGCCAGCAGCCACGAGGACGCGGGGGAGCAGTTCTTC.

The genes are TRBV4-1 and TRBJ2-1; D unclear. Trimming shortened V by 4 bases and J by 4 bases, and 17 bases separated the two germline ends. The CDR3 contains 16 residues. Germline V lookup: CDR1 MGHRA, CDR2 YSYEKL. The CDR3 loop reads CASSRLDLVAYNEQFF. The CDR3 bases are TGCGCCAGCAGCCGACTCGACCTCGTTGCATACAATGAGCAGTTCTTC.

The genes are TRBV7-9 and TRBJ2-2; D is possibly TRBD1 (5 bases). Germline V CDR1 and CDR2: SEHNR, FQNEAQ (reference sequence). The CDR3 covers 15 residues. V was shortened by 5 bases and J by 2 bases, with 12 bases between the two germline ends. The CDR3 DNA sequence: TGTGCCAGCAGCCCAGGATGGGGCAACACCGGGGAGCTGTTTTTT. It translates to CASSPGWGNTGELFF.

The CDR3 here is CASKMTGSSYEQYF. The CDR3 nucleotides read TGTGCCAGCAAAATGACAGGGTCTAGCTACGAGCAGTACTTC. This chain uses TRBV6-5 with TRBJ2-7, with 7 bases aligning to TRBD1. The junction had 9 bases not matched to a gene; V was cut back by 7 bases and J by 3 bases. CDR1 and CDR2 from the germline V gene are MNHEY and SVGAGI. This CDR3 has 14 residues.

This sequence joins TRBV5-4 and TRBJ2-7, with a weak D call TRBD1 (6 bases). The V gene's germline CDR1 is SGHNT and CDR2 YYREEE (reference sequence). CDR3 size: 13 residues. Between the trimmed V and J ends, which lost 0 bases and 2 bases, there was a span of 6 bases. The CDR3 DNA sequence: TGTGCCAGCAGCTTGGACAGGGCCTACGAGCAGTACTTC. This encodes CASSLDRAYEQYF.